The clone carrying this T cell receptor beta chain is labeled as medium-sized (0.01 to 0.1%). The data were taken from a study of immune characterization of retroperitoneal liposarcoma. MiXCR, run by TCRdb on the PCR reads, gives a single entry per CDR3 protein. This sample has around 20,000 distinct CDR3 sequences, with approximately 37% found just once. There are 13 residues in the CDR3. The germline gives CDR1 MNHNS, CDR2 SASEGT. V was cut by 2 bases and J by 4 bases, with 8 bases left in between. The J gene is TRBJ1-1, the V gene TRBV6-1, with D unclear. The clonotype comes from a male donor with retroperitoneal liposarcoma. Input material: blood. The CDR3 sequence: CASSENLGTEAFF. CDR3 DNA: TGTGCCAGCAGTGAAAACCTGGGCACTGAAGCTTTCTTT.